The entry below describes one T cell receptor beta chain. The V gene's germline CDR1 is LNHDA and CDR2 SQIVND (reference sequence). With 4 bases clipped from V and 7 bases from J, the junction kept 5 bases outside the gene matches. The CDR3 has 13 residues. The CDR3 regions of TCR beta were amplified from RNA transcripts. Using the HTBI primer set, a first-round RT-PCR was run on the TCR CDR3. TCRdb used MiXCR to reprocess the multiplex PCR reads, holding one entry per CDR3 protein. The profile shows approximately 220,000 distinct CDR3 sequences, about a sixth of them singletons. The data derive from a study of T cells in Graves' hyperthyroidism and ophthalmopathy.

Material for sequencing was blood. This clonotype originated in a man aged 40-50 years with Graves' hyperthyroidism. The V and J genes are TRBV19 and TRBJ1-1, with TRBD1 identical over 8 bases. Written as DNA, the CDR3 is TGTGCCAGTAGTACCTCCGGGACAGGTGAAGCTTTCTTT. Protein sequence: CASSTSGTGEAFF.